What follows describes a single TCR beta chain. Clones were read by immunoSEQ multiplex PCR, and TCRdb kept only the in-frame ones, dropping some. The sample yields over 250,000 clones, roughly nine tenths seen once. This record belongs to a study of blood T cell repertoires in COVID-19. In germline, CDR1 is MNHEY, CDR2 SMNVEV (reference sequence). The V segment lost 5 bases and the J segment 5 bases; nucleotides outside the gene matches: 5. CDR3 length equals 16 residues. The rearrangement joins TRBV27 to TRBJ2-5, with 16 bases fitting TRBD2. The TCR comes from a woman aged 60 to 75 who had recovered from COVID-19. The sample was PBMCs or T cells enriched from blood (not recorded which). The CDR3 nucleotides are TGTGCCAGCAGTCAGGGACTAGCGGGAGGGGGGGAGACCCAGTACTTC. Translated: CASSQGLAGGGETQYF.